These 23 T cell receptor beta chains came from one sample sequenced in a study of T cells after somatic rescue of genetic block. Profiled with immunoSEQ multiplex PCR; TCRdb holds only in-frame clones, not every one. The sample shows approximately 110,000 clones, around nine tenths of them seen only once. The specimen sequenced was peripheral blood mononuclear cells (PBMCs). The receptors derive from a woman between 18 and 30 years old.

The chain is built from TRBV27 and TRBJ1-3; 8 bases agree with TRBD1. The length of the CDR3 is 15 residues. Germline V gene lookup returns CDR1 MNHEY and CDR2 SMNVEV (reference sequence). V was clipped by 6 bases and J by 0 bases; unmatched bases: 4. This chain's CDR3 is CASRTGGSSGNTIYF. The CDR3, as DNA: TGTGCCAGCAGAACAGGGGGTAGCTCTGGAAACACCATATATTTT.

The chain combines TRBV10-3 with TRBJ1-2; D gene ambiguous. Germline V CDR1 and CDR2: ENHRY, SYGVKD. V lost 2 bases to trimming and J lost 1 base, with 11 bases between them. The CDR3 runs 15 residues. CDR3 loop: CAISESITDNYGYTF. The CDR3 DNA reads as TGTGCCATCAGTGAGAGTATTACAGATAACTATGGCTACACCTTC.

Of note for this clone: Other DNA sequences within the sample encode an identical CDR3. The rearrangement links TRBV7-6 to TRBJ2-7; D call uncertain. This CDR3 has 13 amino acids. V lost 0 bases, J lost 0 bases, and 3 bases lay in between. CDR1 and CDR2 (germline): SGHVS, FNYEAQ. The CDR3: CASSLASSYEQYF. As DNA, the CDR3 is TGTGCCAGCAGCTTAGCCAGCTCCTACGAGCAGTACTTC.

This chain uses TRBV6-5 with TRBJ2-1; 7 positions match TRBD1. CDR1 and CDR2 from the germline V gene are MNHEY and SVGAGI. Unmatched junction bases numbered 6, after V lost 8 bases and J lost 2 bases. This CDR3 spans 14 amino acids. The CDR3 region has the DNA TGTGCCAGCGCCAGGCAGGGGGCCTACAATGAGCAGTTCTTC. This gives the protein CASARQGAYNEQFF.

The chain carries TRBV5-1 and TRBJ1-2, with 7 bases matching TRBD1. The V gene's germline CDR1 is SGHRS and CDR2 YFSETQ. The trim removed 3 bases at V and 8 bases at J, leaving 7 bases unmatched. The CDR3 is 13 amino acids. DNA of the CDR3: TGCGCCAGCAGCTCCCAAGGGGGCGAGGGCTACACCTTC. This translates into CASSSQGGEGYTF.

The J gene is TRBJ2-3, the V gene TRBV6-6; TRBD2 aligns across 8 bases. V was pared by 6 bases and J by 8 bases, with 16 bases of the junction left unmatched. Germline V gives CDR1 MNHNY, CDR2 SVGAGI (reference sequence). The CDR3 sequence is 16 residues long. The DNA of the CDR3 is TGTGCCAGCAGCCACGGGGGGGCAAGGGGCTCGAGTACGCAGTATTTT. Translating it yields CASSHGGARGSSTQYF.

The chain links TRBV7-3 to TRBJ1-1; D is unclear. CDR1 SGHTA and CDR2 FQGTGA come from the germline V gene. The CDR3 spans 14 residues. Trimming shortened V by 2 bases and J by 4 bases, and 11 bases separated the two germline ends. The CDR3 spells CASSLDLSGTEAFF. In DNA form, the CDR3 reads TGTGCCAGCAGCTTAGACCTCTCGGGCACTGAAGCTTTCTTT.

The J gene is TRBJ2-3, the V gene TRBV7-6, with 12 nucleotides matching TRBD1. CDR3 length: 17 residues. In germline, CDR1 is SGHVS, CDR2 FNYEAQ. V was clipped by 2 bases and J by 2 bases; unmatched bases: 5. The CDR3: CASSLTGQGAFTDTQYF. The CDR3 nucleotides read TGTGCCAGCAGCTTAACGGGACAGGGGGCATTCACAGATACGCAGTATTTT. The whole variable domain, filled in from reference TRBV7-6 and TRBJ2-3, reads GAGVSQSPRYKVTKRGQDVALRCDPISGHVSLYWYRQALGQGPEFLTYFNYEAQQDKSGLPNDRFSAERPEGSISTLTIQRTEQRDSAMYRCASSLTGQGAFTDTQYFGPGTRLTVL.

This sequence joins TRBV28 and TRBJ1-6; 9 bases map to TRBD1. J gave up 4 bases and V 2 bases, and 0 bases lay outside the gene matches. Per the germline V gene, CDR1 is MDHEN and CDR2 is SYDVKM. This CDR3 has 15 residues. CDR3 sequence (DNA): TGTGCCAGCAGTTTAGGACAGGGGTATAATTCACCCCTCCACTTT. This codes for CASSLGQGYNSPLHF. The full variable domain, in which reference TRBV28 and TRBJ1-6 provide the parts outside the CDR3, is DVKVTQSSRYLVKRTGEKVFLECVQDMDHENMFWYRQDPGLGLRLIYFSYDVKMKEKGDIPEGYSVSREKKERFSLILESASTNQTSMYLCASSLGQGYNSPLHFGNGTRLTVT.

The chain uses TRBV2 and TRBJ1-2; D is ambiguous. The germline V gene encodes CDR1 SNHLY and CDR2 FYNNEI. Trimming removed 3 bases at V and 0 bases at J, with 17 bases between. The CDR3 totals 17 residues. Here the CDR3 DNA reads TGTGCCAGCAGTGATAATCCGGGGAAGCCAGCTAACTATGGCTACACCTTC. This gives the protein CASSDNPGKPANYGYTF.

The J gene is TRBJ2-1, the V gene TRBV4-2; D is uncertain. The CDR3 contains 13 residues. V gave up 0 bases and J gave up 9 bases, with 9 bases separating them. CDR1 is LGHNA and CDR2 is YNFKEQ in the germline V gene. CDR3 DNA sequence: TGTGCCAGCAGCCAAGATCAGGTGGGTGAGCAGTTCTTC. It translates to CASSQDQVGEQFF.

V gene TRBV4-3 combines with J gene TRBJ2-6; D not resolved. Trimming pared 4 bases from V and 2 bases from J, leaving 12 bases between. Germline CDR1 and CDR2: LGHNA and YSLEER. The CDR3 totals 16 residues. The CDR3 DNA reads TGCGCCAGCAGCCTAAGTATGGGAACTGGGGCCAACGTCCTGACTTTC. This encodes CASSLSMGTGANVLTF.

The J gene is TRBJ2-5, the V gene TRBV7-7, with 7 bases matching TRBD2. This CDR3 is built from 13 residues. The V gene end was trimmed by 5 bases and the J gene end by 6 bases; junction bases not matched to a gene: 6. Germline V gives CDR1 SSHAT, CDR2 FNYEAQ (reference sequence). Here the CDR3 reads CASSAGVGKTQYF. For the CDR3, the DNA is TGTGCCAGCAGCGCGGGGGTCGGGAAGACCCAGTACTTC.

The rearrangement links TRBV7-2 to TRBJ1-3; D possibly corresponds to TRBD1 (6 bases). CDR3 length: 17 amino acids. The V gene lost 5 bases and the J gene lost 4 bases, with 21 bases spanning the gap. Germline CDR1 and CDR2: SGHTA and FQGNSA. CDR3 DNA sequence: TGTGCCAGCAGCCGTACAGGGTACGGTACGGCGGGAAACACCATATATTTT. It translates to CASSRTGYGTAGNTIYF.

The sample holds a few counts of this clone. This chain joins TRBV9 and TRBJ1-1, with TRBD1 matching 7 bases. Germline CDR1 reads SGDLS; CDR2 reads YYNGEE. J gave up 3 bases and V 4 bases, and 3 bases lay outside the gene matches. The CDR3 is made up of 13 amino acids. CDR3 sequence: CASSPGTDTEAFF. DNA for the CDR3: TGTGCCAGCAGCCCTGGGACAGACACTGAAGCTTTCTTT.

This chain joins TRBV9 and TRBJ2-3; TRBD1 is a possible D gene (6 bases). The CDR3 totals 15 residues. V lost 0 bases, J lost 1 base, and 9 bases lay in between. CDR1 and CDR2 from the germline V gene are SGDLS and YYNGEE. The CDR3: CASSVVGHRTDTQYF. For the CDR3, the DNA is TGTGCCAGCAGCGTAGTGGGACACCGCACAGATACGCAGTATTTT.

The chain uses TRBV2 and TRBJ2-7, with 9 bases fitting TRBD2. CDR3 size: 13 residues. V was clipped by 5 bases and J by 3 bases; unmatched bases: 2. Germline assignment: CDR1 SNHLY and CDR2 FYNNEI. The CDR3 nucleotides read TGTGCCAGCAGTCCTAGCGGGGACTACGAGCAGTACTTC. Translation gives CASSPSGDYEQYF.

The chain recombines TRBV2 with TRBJ2-2; D gene uncertain. V was cut by 4 bases and J by 6 bases, with 15 bases left in between. The CDR3 is made up of 15 amino acids. Germline CDR1 reads SNHLY; CDR2 reads FYNNEI. CDR3 in amino acids: CASSAPQVSPGELFF. The CDR3 DNA is TGTGCCAGCAGTGCGCCCCAGGTTTCGCCCGGGGAGCTGTTTTTT.

The chain links TRBV29-1 to TRBJ2-7; 12 nucleotides match TRBD1. CDR3 length: 16 residues. Looked up from germline, CDR1 is SQVTM and CDR2 is ANQGSEA. V was pared by 0 bases and J by 5 bases, with 8 bases of the junction left unmatched. The CDR3 sequence is CSVEDAWGDRGHEQYF. The CDR3 DNA sequence: TGCAGCGTTGAAGATGCGTGGGGGGACAGGGGGCACGAGCAGTACTTC.

V is TRBV9 and J is TRBJ1-2, with D tentatively TRBD1 (6 bases). The CDR3 contains 14 residues. V lost 4 bases and J 8 bases, leaving 18 bases between the germline ends. Per the germline V gene, CDR1 is SGDLS and CDR2 is YYNGEE. The CDR3 bases are TGTGCCAGCAGCCCTCAGAGAGGGGGACGAGGCTACACCTTC. It specifies CASSPQRGGRGYTF.

The chain combines TRBV7-2 with TRBJ2-7; possibly TRBD1 for D (5 bases). This CDR3 is built from 14 residues. The V end was cut by 5 bases, the J end by 5 bases, with 16 bases between. The germline V gene has CDR1 SGHTA and CDR2 FQGNSA. The CDR3 DNA follows: TGTGCCAGCAGCCCCCAAGCCCGGACACACGAGCAGTACTTC. The encoded protein is CASSPQARTHEQYF.

CDR3 region: CASLAGGPADTQYF. DNA of the CDR3: TGTGCCAGCTTAGCGGGGGGGCCCGCAGATACGCAGTATTTT. This chain uses TRBV7-8 with TRBJ2-3; TRBD2 agrees at 11 bases. Germline loops: CDR1 SGHVS, CDR2 FQNEAQ. Trimming at V came to 8 bases and at J to 4 bases, leaving 5 bases not matched to a gene. This CDR3 has 14 residues.

This chain links TRBV19 with TRBJ2-1; 10 nucleotides align to TRBD2. From germline, CDR1 is LNHDA and CDR2 SQIVND (reference sequence). The CDR3 extends over 16 amino acids. V gave up 5 bases and J gave up 5 bases; unmatched junction bases: 9. The CDR3 bases are TGTGCCAGTAGTCCCCGGGGACTAGCGAGGCACAATGAGCAGTTCTTC. The encoded protein is CASSPRGLARHNEQFF.